This TCR beta chain was sequenced for a study of STAT3 mutations in large granular lymphocyte leukemia. Study background: Canonical activating STAT3 mutations were detected in roughly half of the longitudinally sequenced T-LGLL patients. Study findings and constraints: All newly emerging clones after therapy were STAT3 wild type. Every T-LGLL patient had at least one immunodominant TCRbeta clonotype.

Each sample's TCRbeta library yielded on average approximately 41,000 productive templates. Produced via immunoSEQ multiplex PCR; TCRdb's table is partial and in-frame only. The repertoire holds about 24,000 clones, with approximately 94% as singletons. With regard to this clone: No antigen is known for it.

The V end lost 4 bases, the J end lost 6 bases, and 13 bases lay between the germline ends. The CDR3 contains 13 residues. Germline V gives CDR1 SGDLS, CDR2 YYNGEE. The clonotype was recovered from a middle-aged man with T-cell large granular lymphocyte leukemia. Some clones in this sample may be carry-over from other donors' samples. This rearrangement joins TRBV9 to TRBJ1-2; possible D gene TRBD1, 5 bases. The sequencing input was peripheral blood mononuclear cells. The CDR3 DNA follows: TGTGCCAGCAGCCCTGGGACTGACAATGGCTACACCTTC. Protein: CASSPGTDNGYTF.